This T cell receptor beta chain was observed in a study of T cell responses to AZD1222 COVID-19 vaccine. Trimming removed 2 bases at V and 0 bases at J, with 8 bases between. The length of the CDR3 is 15 residues. About this clone: Its antigen is not known.

Notes on the study in general: Seropositivity was recorded at baseline in only a handful of AZD1222 recipients. A rise in Spike-specific TCR breadth and depth followed two AZD1222 doses. Most donors were white British and more were female, and clonal diversity was possibly underestimated. Close to half of spike-specific TCRs reportedly recognize unmutated variant regions.

Sequencing used immunoSEQ multiplex PCR; TCRdb keeps in-frame clones, though not all of them. Of 200,000 or so clones in the sample, 80% to 90% were seen once. The clonotype originates from an adult in good health. The sequencing used peripheral blood, collected on day 0 of MenACWY control vaccination. The chain joins TRBV6-7 to TRBJ1-5; D is undetermined. TRBV6-7 is flagged as an ORF with uncertain function. The CDR3 DNA sequence: TGTGCCAGCAGTTACCGGAACGATAGCAATCAGCCCCAGCATTTT. This encodes CASSYRNDSNQPQHF.